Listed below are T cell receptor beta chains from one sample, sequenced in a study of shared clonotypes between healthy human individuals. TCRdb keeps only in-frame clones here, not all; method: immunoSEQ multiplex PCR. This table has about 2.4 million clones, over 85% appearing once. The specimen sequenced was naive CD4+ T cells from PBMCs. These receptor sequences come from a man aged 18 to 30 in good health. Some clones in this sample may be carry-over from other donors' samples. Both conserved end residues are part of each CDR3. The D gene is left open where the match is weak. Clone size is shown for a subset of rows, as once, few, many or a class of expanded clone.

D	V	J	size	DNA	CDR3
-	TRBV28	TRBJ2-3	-	TGTGCCAGCAGCGCAAGGACAGATACGCAGTATTTT	CASSARTDTQYF
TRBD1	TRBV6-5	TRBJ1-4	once	TGTGCCAGCAGGGGACAGCCCAATGAAAAACTGTTTTTT	CASRGQPNEKLFF
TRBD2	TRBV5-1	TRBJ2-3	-	TGCGCCAGCAGCTCGGGGACTAGCGGGATAACAGATACGCAGTATTTT	CASSSGTSGITDTQYF
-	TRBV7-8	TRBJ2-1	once	TGTGCCAGCAGCTTAGCGCGGCCTCCGGAGCAGTTCTTC	CASSLARPPEQFF
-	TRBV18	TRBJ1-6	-	TGTGCCAGCTCGGAGCTAGGACAGCAAAATTCACCCCTCCACTTT	CASSELGQQNSPLHF
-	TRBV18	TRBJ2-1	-	TGTGCCAGCTCCCCTCGACTGGATGAGCAGTTCTTC	CASSPRLDEQFF
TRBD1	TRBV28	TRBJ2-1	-	TGTGCCAGCAGACCCCCGGGACAGGGGGCATTAAGTGAGCAGTTCTTC	CASRPPGQGALSEQFF
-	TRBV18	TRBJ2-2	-	TGTGCCAGCTCACCAGAAAGGGAGCTGTTTTTT	CASSPERELFF
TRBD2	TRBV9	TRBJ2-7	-	TGTGCCAGCAGCGTTAGCGGGAGAGGAAACGAGCAGTACTTC	CASSVSGRGNEQYF
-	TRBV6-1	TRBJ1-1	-	TGTGCCAGCAGTGTGGGGGGGATGAACACTGAAGCTTTCTTT	CASSVGGMNTEAFF
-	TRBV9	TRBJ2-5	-	TGTGCCAGCAGCCCGAGGGACCGGGGTGCAGAGACCCAGTACTTC	CASSPRDRGAETQYF
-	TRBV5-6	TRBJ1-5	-	TGTGCCAGCAGCTTGATGGGGGGGGTACCTGATCAGCCCCAGCATTTT	CASSLMGGVPDQPQHF
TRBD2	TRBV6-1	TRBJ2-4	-	TGTGCCAGCAGAACAGGACTAGGAAAAAACATTCAGTACTTC	CASRTGLGKNIQYF
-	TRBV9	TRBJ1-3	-	TGTGCCAGCAGCGTATTGGGTGCCAGCGCGGGAAACACCATATATTTT	CASSVLGASAGNTIYF
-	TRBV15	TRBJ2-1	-	TGTGCCACCAGCAGAGAGAGAGACAATGAGCAGTTCTTC	CATSRERDNEQFF
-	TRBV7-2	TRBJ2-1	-	TGTGCCAGCAGCTCGAGCGGCAATGAGCAGTTCTTC	CASSSSGNEQFF
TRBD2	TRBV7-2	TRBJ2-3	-	TGTGCCAGCAGCTCAGGACTAGCGGCTGGCACAGATACGCAGTATTTT	CASSSGLAAGTDTQYF
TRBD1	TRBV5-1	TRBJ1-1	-	TGCGCCAGCAGCTTGGCTCCCCAGGGGGGTAGGGACACTGAAGCTTTCTTT	CASSLAPQGGRDTEAFF
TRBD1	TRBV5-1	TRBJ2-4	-	TGCGCCAGCAGCTTGGGGAGGCCCAACAATCCGGGACAGGGGTCCTTTCTAGCCAAAAACATTCAGTACTTC	CASSLGRPNNPGQGSFLAKNIQYF
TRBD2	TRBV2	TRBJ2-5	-	TGTGCCAGCACGGGGGGGGAATTAGTCGGCGAGACCCAGTACTTC	CASTGGELVGETQYF